These 12 T cell receptor beta chains came from one sample sequenced in a study of beta chain features in type 1 diabetes. Points from the study as a whole: Shorter TCRB CDR3s, moderately but significantly so, marked every one of the four CD4+ subsets in Type 1 diabetes patients.

These receptors' targets are unknown. All of the isolated RNA was reverse transcribed, so expressed TCRB transcripts were sequenced. Produced via immunoSEQ multiplex PCR; TCRdb's table is partial and in-frame only. The table has hundreds of thousands of clones, 11% to 15% seen once. The sample comprised naive CD4+ T cells from blood. These receptors were collected from a man aged 18 to 35 with type 1 diabetes.

This clone was seen a handful of times. This chain connects TRBV5-1 to TRBJ2-7; tentatively, D is TRBD2 (6 bases). V was trimmed by 5 bases and J by 5 bases, leaving 11 bases between them. Germline loops: CDR1 SGHRS, CDR2 YFSETQ. The CDR3 loop spans 12 amino acids. CDR3 bases: TGCGCCAGCAGTCGGGACTGGGACGAGCAGTACTTC. Protein: CASSRDWDEQYF.

This clone came up a few times. J is TRBJ2-1 and V is TRBV9, with D perhaps TRBD1 (5 bases). This CDR3 is built from 14 residues. From germline, CDR1 is SGDLS and CDR2 YYNGEE. V was trimmed by 0 bases and J by 5 bases, leaving 9 bases between them. CDR3 protein: CASSVEGVNNEQFF. The CDR3 DNA reads TGTGCCAGCAGCGTAGAAGGGGTAAACAATGAGCAGTTCTTC. Using reference TRBV9 and TRBJ2-1 for the parts outside the CDR3, the full variable domain is DSGVTQTPKHLITATGQRVTLRCSPRSGDLSVYWYQQSLDQGLQFLIQYYNGEERAKGNILERFSAQQFPDLHSELNLSSLELGDSALYFCASSVEGVNNEQFFGPGTRLTVL.

This clone was observed a few times. V gene TRBV7-2 combines with J gene TRBJ2-3, with D tentatively TRBD2 (5 bases). There are 16 residues in the CDR3. Germline CDR1 is SGHTA and CDR2 is FQGNSA. V shed 3 bases and J shed 0 bases, with 13 bases lying between them. CDR3 sequence: CASSFRSGPSTDTQYF. CDR3 coding DNA: TGTGCCAGCAGCTTTAGGAGCGGACCTAGCACAGATACGCAGTATTTT.

The genes are TRBV11-1 and TRBJ2-3; no clear D gene. The CDR3 length is 14 residues. The V gene's germline CDR1 is SGHAT and CDR2 FQDESV (reference sequence). V was shortened by 1 base and J by 8 bases, with 13 bases between the two germline ends. The CDR3 region is CASSLGSGSSTQYF. CDR3 nucleotides: TGTGCCAGCAGCTTAGGCTCAGGATCCAGTACGCAGTATTTT.

This clone has more than one count but fewer than ten. An end of the junction does not agree with germline; a read error may underlie this. The chain links TRBV30 to TRBJ2-7, with D perhaps matching TRBD2 (5 bases). The CDR3 spans 11 residues. Germline V gene lookup returns CDR1 GTSNPN and CDR2 SVGIG (reference sequence). CDR3 in amino acids: CAWSVGNMEDF. The CDR3, as DNA: TGTGCCTGGAGTGTAGGTAATATGGAGGACTTC.

This clone has more than one count but fewer than ten. The CDR3 spells CASRSGPLGYEQYF. The CDR3 nucleotides are TGCGCCAGCAGAAGTGGACCCCTTGGTTACGAGCAGTACTTC. The gene calls are TRBV4-1 and TRBJ2-7; D is uncertain. Germline V gene lookup returns CDR1 MGHRA and CDR2 YSYEKL. This CDR3 is 14 amino acids long. V lost 6 bases to trimming and J lost 4 bases, with 16 bases between them.

This clone has just a few counts. Other DNA variants within this sample encode the same CDR3. This chain links TRBV30 with TRBJ1-5, with TRBD1 as a possible D gene (6 bases). From germline, CDR1 is GTSNPN and CDR2 SVGIG (reference sequence). V lost 0 bases to trimming and J lost 6 bases, with 9 bases between them. The CDR3 sequence is 13 residues long. The CDR3, as DNA: TGTGCCTGGAGTGTACTGGGGGCTCAGCCCCAGCATTTT. Translation: CAWSVLGAQPQHF.

The rearrangement uses TRBV4-3 and TRBJ1-5; 7 bases line up with TRBD1. The CDR3 consists of 16 residues. Trimming at V came to 0 bases and at J to 2 bases, leaving 4 bases not matched to a gene. Germline V CDR1 and CDR2: LGHNA, YSLEER. The CDR3 sequence: CASSQEGGAGNQPQHF. The CDR3 coding sequence is TGCGCCAGCAGCCAAGAAGGGGGCGCGGGCAATCAGCCCCAGCATTTT.

This clone was counted a few times. In DNA form, the CDR3 reads TGTGCCAGCAGCTTCAGACTGAGCACAGATACGCAGTATTTT. Amino acid sequence: CASSFRLSTDTQYF. The V and J genes are TRBV7-2 and TRBJ2-3; D is uncertain. With 3 bases removed from V and 0 bases from J, the gap between germline ends came to 7 bases. The CDR3 covers 14 residues. Germline V gives CDR1 SGHTA, CDR2 FQGNSA.

This clone was recorded a few times. For the CDR3, the DNA is TGTGCCAGCAGTTACTCGGCTGGGTTGCCTCAGGGGGCTTTCTTT. As protein: CASSYSAGLPQGAFF. This chain connects TRBV6-5 to TRBJ1-1; TRBD1 might be the D (6 bases). CDR3 length: 15 amino acids. Trimming shortened V by 0 bases and J by 11 bases, and 19 bases separated the two germline ends. Germline CDR1 reads MNHEY; CDR2 reads SVGAGI.

A word on this clone: The same CDR3 also results from other DNA sequences found in this sample. Here the CDR3 reads CAWSLGQLNEKLFF. Written as DNA, the CDR3 is TGTGCCTGGAGCTTGGGACAGCTCAATGAAAAACTGTTTTTT. The chain couples TRBV30 to TRBJ1-4, with 7 bases fitting TRBD1. The CDR3 extends over 14 amino acids. The germline CDR1 and CDR2 sequences are GTSNPN and SVGIG (reference sequence). Trimming at V came to 3 bases and at J to 5 bases, leaving 6 bases not matched to a gene.

This clone has only a few counts. The chain links TRBV7-6 to TRBJ2-1; D might be TRBD1 or TRBD2, each matching 5 bases. The V end lost 5 bases, the J end lost 3 bases, and 23 bases lay between the germline ends. The V gene's germline CDR1 is SGHVS and CDR2 FNYEAQ. The CDR3 is made up of 18 amino acids. DNA for the CDR3: TGTGCCAGCAGCCCCGGACTGGGGCCCCGTTTACACTACAATGAGCAGTTCTTC. Translation gives CASSPGLGPRLHYNEQFF.